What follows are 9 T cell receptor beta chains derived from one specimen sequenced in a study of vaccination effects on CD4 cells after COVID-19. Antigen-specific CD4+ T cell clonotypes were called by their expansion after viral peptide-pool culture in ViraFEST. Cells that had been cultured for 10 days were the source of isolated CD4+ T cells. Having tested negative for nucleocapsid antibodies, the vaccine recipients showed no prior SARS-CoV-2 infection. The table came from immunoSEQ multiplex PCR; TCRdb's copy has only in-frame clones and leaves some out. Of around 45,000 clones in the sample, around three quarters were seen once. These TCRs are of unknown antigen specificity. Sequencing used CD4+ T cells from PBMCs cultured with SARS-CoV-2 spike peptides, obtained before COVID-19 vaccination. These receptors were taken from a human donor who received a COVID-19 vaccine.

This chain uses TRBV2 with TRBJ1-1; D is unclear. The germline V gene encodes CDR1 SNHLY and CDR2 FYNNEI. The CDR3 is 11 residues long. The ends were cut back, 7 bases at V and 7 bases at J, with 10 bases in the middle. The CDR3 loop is CASTQVSEAFF. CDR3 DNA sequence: TGTGCCAGCACCCAGGTGAGTGAAGCTTTCTTT. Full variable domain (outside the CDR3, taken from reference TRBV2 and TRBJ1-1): EPEVTQTPSHQVTQMGQEVILRCVPISNHLYFYWYRQILGQKVEFLVSFYNNEISEKSEIFDDQFSVERPDGSNFTLKIRSTKLEDSAMYFCASTQVSEAFFGQGTRLTVV.

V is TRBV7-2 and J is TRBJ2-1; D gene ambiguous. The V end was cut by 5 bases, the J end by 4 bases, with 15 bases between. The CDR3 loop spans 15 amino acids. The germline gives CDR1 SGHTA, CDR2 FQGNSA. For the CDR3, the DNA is TGTGCCAGCAGCGTAGTAGGTGGGGATTACAATGAGCAGTTCTTC. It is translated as CASSVVGGDYNEQFF. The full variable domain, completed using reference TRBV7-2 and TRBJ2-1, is GAGVSQSPSNKVTEKGKDVELRCDPISGHTALYWYRQSLGQGLEFLIYFQGNSAPDKSGLPSDRFSAERTGGSVSTLTIQRTQQEDSAVYLCASSVVGGDYNEQFFGPGTRLTVL.

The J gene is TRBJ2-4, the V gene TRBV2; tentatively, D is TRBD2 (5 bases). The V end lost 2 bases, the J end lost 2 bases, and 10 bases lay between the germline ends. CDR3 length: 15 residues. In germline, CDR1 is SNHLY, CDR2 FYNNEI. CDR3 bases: TGTGCCAGCAGTGAATGGAGGCAGACCAAAAACATTCAGTACTTC. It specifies CASSEWRQTKNIQYF.

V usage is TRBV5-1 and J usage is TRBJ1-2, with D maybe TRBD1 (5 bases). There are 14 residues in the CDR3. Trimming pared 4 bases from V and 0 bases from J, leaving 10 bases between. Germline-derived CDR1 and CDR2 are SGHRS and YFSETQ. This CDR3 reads CASSRDGSNYGYTF. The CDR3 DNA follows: TGCGCCAGCAGCCGGGACGGATCTAACTATGGCTACACCTTC.

CDR3 nucleotides: TGTGCCAGCAGTTTCCTCTCCCAAGAGACCCAGTACTTC. It is translated as CASSFLSQETQYF. This chain links TRBV28 with TRBJ2-5, with D unclear. V was trimmed by 3 bases and J by 1 base, leaving 6 bases between them. Germline V gene lookup returns CDR1 MDHEN and CDR2 SYDVKM. CDR3 length: 13 residues.

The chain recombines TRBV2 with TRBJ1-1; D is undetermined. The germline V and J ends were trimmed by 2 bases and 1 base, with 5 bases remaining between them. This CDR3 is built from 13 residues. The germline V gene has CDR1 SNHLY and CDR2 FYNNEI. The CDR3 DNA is TGTGCCAGCAGTGAATTAGAGAACACTGAAGCTTTCTTT. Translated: CASSELENTEAFF.

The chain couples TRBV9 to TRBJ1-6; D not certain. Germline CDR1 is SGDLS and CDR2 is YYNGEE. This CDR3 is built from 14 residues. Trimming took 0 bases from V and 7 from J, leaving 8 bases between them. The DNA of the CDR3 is TGTGCCAGCAGCGTAGGGCAGGCGAATTCACCCCTCCACTTT. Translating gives CASSVGQANSPLHF. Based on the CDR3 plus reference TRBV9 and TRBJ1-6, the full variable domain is DSGVTQTPKHLITATGQRVTLRCSPRSGDLSVYWYQQSLDQGLQFLIQYYNGEERAKGNILERFSAQQFPDLHSELNLSSLELGDSALYFCASSVGQANSPLHFGNGTRLTVT.

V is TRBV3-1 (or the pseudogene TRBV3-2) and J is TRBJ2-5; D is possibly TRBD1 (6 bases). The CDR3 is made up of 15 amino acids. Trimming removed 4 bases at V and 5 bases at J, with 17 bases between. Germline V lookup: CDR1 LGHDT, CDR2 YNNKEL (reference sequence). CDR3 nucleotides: TGTGCCAGCAGCCCCCGACAGGTAGTAGACGAGACCCAGTACTTC. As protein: CASSPRQVVDETQYF.

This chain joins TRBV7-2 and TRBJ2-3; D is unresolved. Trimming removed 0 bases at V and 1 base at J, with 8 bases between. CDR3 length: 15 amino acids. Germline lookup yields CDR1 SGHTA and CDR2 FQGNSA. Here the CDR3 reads CASSLAGARTDTQYF. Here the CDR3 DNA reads TGTGCCAGCAGCTTAGCGGGCGCACGCACAGATACGCAGTATTTT.